Shown below are 27 T cell receptor beta chains from a single sample sequenced in a study of blood T cell repertoires in COVID-19. The data were produced by immunoSEQ multiplex PCR, yet TCRdb's version contains in-frame clones alone and is incomplete. Here the sample spans fewer than 200,000 clones, 75% to 90% being singletons. Sequenced input: peripheral blood. These receptors were collected from a woman in her seventies with COVID-19, enrolled during active disease.

CDR3 region: CASTLGASGRRGSADTQYF. In nucleotides, the CDR3 is TGTGCCAGCACGTTGGGGGCTAGCGGGAGGAGGGGGTCGGCAGATACGCAGTATTTT. The chain combines TRBV2 with TRBJ2-3; 11 nucleotides align to TRBD2. This CDR3 is built from 19 residues. Per germline, CDR1 SNHLY and CDR2 FYNNEI. V lost 7 bases to trimming and J lost 4 bases; unmatched junction nucleotides: 19.

V usage is TRBV18 and J usage is TRBJ2-7, with a possible D match to TRBD2 (5 bases). This CDR3 region has 14 residues. The germline V and J ends were trimmed by 3 bases and 2 bases, with 11 bases remaining between them. From germline, CDR1 is KGHSH and CDR2 LQKENI. The CDR3 is CASSPASRPYEQYF. Here the CDR3 DNA reads TGTGCCAGCTCACCGGCTAGCAGGCCCTACGAGCAGTACTTC.

The chain uses TRBV7-2 and TRBJ1-1, with a weak D call TRBD1 (5 bases). V lost 2 bases and J 7 bases, leaving 14 bases between the germline ends. Germline CDR1 and CDR2: SGHTA and FQGNSA. CDR3 length equals 14 residues. The chain's CDR3 is CASSLPGGGVEAFF. The CDR3 DNA is TGTGCCAGCAGCTTACCCGGGGGAGGGGTTGAAGCTTTCTTT.

The rearrangement joins TRBV2 to TRBJ2-3, with D possibly TRBD1 on 5 matching bases. V was clipped by 6 bases and J by 3 bases, with 13 bases between them. The CDR3 totals 14 residues. The germline gives CDR1 SNHLY, CDR2 FYNNEI. The CDR3, as DNA: TGTGCCAGCAGGTTCCAGGGAAGAACAGATACGCAGTATTTT. This translates into CASRFQGRTDTQYF.

V and J are TRBV7-8 and TRBJ2-5; D is perhaps TRBD2 (5 bases). The CDR3 consists of 13 residues. Germline-derived CDR1 and CDR2 are SGHVS and FQNEAQ. Trimming shortened V by 1 base and J by 5 bases, and 8 bases separated the two germline ends. CDR3 nucleotides: TGTGCCAGCAGCTTAGAGAGGGTGGAGACCCAGTACTTC. It is translated as CASSLERVETQYF.

The CDR3 nucleotides read TGTGCCAGCAGCTTAGAGGTCAGGTCTTACGAGCAGTACTTC. This gives the protein CASSLEVRSYEQYF. The genes are TRBV7-2 and TRBJ2-7; D gene uncertain. V lost 1 base, J lost 4 bases, and 11 bases lay in between. The CDR3 has 14 residues. Germline CDR1 SGHTA, CDR2 FQGNSA. Complete variable domain (other parts from reference TRBV7-2 and TRBJ2-7): GAGVSQSPSNKVTEKGKDVELRCDPISGHTALYWYRQSLGQGLEFLIYFQGNSAPDKSGLPSDRFSAERTGGSVSTLTIQRTQQEDSAVYLCASSLEVRSYEQYFGPGTRLTVT.

This chain links TRBV3-1 (or the pseudogene TRBV3-2) with TRBJ2-5, with D perhaps TRBD1 (5 bases). This CDR3 region has 16 residues. Trimming left V 1 base short and J 4 bases short, with 16 bases between. The V gene's germline CDR1 is LGHDT and CDR2 YNNKEL (reference sequence). CDR3 DNA sequence: TGTGCCAGCAGCCAAGTTGTGCGCACAGGCAGAGAGACCCAGTACTTC. This gives the protein CASSQVVRTGRETQYF.

A single count supports this clone. This chain joins TRBV9 and TRBJ2-3; 16 positions agree with TRBD2. The CDR3 is 20 residues long. The J segment lost 2 bases and the V segment lost 0 bases, leaving 9 bases of the junction unmatched. Looked up from germline, CDR1 is SGDLS and CDR2 is YYNGEE. CDR3 sequence (DNA): TGTGCCAGCAGCGTAGTGGGACTAGCGGGAGGGGGGCTTTTCACAGATACGCAGTATTTT. As protein: CASSVVGLAGGGLFTDTQYF.

This clone was seen once. CDR3 region: CASSPLAGVGSYEQYF. Written as DNA, the CDR3 is TGTGCCAGCAGCCCCTTAGCGGGAGTGGGATCCTACGAGCAGTACTTC. V usage is TRBV9 and J usage is TRBJ2-7; 9 bases are a match to TRBD2. J was trimmed by 1 base and V by 4 bases; bases with no gene match: 9. Per the germline V gene, CDR1 is SGDLS and CDR2 is YYNGEE. This CDR3 is 16 amino acids long.

CDR3 bases: TGCGCCAGCAGCCAAGAGACCGACAGAGCATTAACCTACGAGCAGTACTTC. Protein product: CASSQETDRALTYEQYF. V gene TRBV4-3 combines with J gene TRBJ2-7, with D possibly being TRBD1 (5 bases). Germline V gene lookup returns CDR1 LGHNA and CDR2 YSLEER. This CDR3 is built from 17 residues. V was trimmed by 0 bases and J by 2 bases, leaving 17 bases between them.

The rearrangement joins TRBV5-4 to TRBJ2-5; possible D gene TRBD2, 5 bases. V was trimmed by 0 bases and J by 5 bases, leaving 8 bases between them. The CDR3 length is 13 residues. The germline CDR1 and CDR2 sequences are SGHNT and YYREEE (reference sequence). CDR3: CASSLVRGETQYF. CDR3 DNA: TGTGCCAGCAGCTTGGTTAGAGGGGAGACCCAGTACTTC.

The V call is TRBV3-1 (or the pseudogene TRBV3-2), the J call TRBJ1-6, with 8 bases aligning to TRBD1. This CDR3 has 16 amino acids. V shed 4 bases, J shed 6 bases, and the junction held 8 bases outside the gene matches. Per the germline V gene, CDR1 is LGHDT and CDR2 is YNNKEL (reference sequence). CDR3 residues: CASSPWTGKGNSPLHF. In DNA form, the CDR3 reads TGTGCCAGCAGCCCCTGGACAGGGAAAGGTAATTCACCCCTCCACTTT.

The V and J genes are TRBV6-5 and TRBJ2-7; D possibly corresponds to TRBD1 (6 bases). Germline loops: CDR1 MNHEY, CDR2 SVGAGI. The V gene lost 6 bases and the J gene lost 4 bases, with 7 bases spanning the gap. The CDR3 covers 11 residues. CDR3 residues: CASRQGYEQYF. The CDR3 DNA is TGTGCCAGCAGACAGGGTTACGAGCAGTACTTC.

Details on this clone: This clone may be a read error of a much larger clone one base away. This CDR3 reads CASSWTENTEAFF. As DNA, the CDR3 is TGTGCCAGCAGTTGGACAGAGAACACTGAAGCTTTCTTT. The V gene is TRBV7-9, the J gene TRBJ1-1; D may be TRBD1 (6 bases). This CDR3 contains 13 residues. Per germline, CDR1 SEHNR and CDR2 FQNEAQ (reference sequence). Trimming left V 6 bases short and J 1 base short, with 9 bases between.

CDR3 protein: CAWEDGGGGYTF. As DNA, the CDR3 is TGTGCCTGGGAAGACGGGGGTGGTGGCTACACCTTC. The V gene is TRBV30, the J gene TRBJ1-2, with D perhaps matching TRBD1 (5 bases). The length of the CDR3 is 12 residues. The V end was cut by 5 bases, the J end by 7 bases, with 14 bases between. Germline V gene sequence: CDR1 GTSNPN, CDR2 SVGIG (reference sequence).

The chain is built from TRBV28 and TRBJ1-3; weak D call: TRBD1 (6 bases). The CDR3 is 16 residues long. V lost 4 bases, J lost 0 bases, and 13 bases lay in between. From germline, CDR1 is MDHEN and CDR2 SYDVKM. Here the CDR3 DNA reads TGTGCCAGCAGTTCACAGGGTAGGGCCTCTGGAAACACCATATATTTT. Its translation: CASSSQGRASGNTIYF.

The V call is TRBV19, the J call TRBJ1-1; TRBD1 might be the D (5 bases). The V end lost 5 bases, the J end lost 3 bases, and 13 bases lay between the germline ends. Per germline, CDR1 LNHDA and CDR2 SQIVND (reference sequence). This CDR3 has 14 residues. The CDR3 DNA follows: TGTGCCAGTAGTGGTCAGGGATGGGACACTGAAGCTTTCTTT. Amino acids: CASSGQGWDTEAFF.

The rearrangement uses TRBV5-1 and TRBJ2-7; the D gene is possibly TRBD1 (5 bases). The germline V and J ends were trimmed by 7 bases and 3 bases, with 17 bases remaining between them. The germline V gene encodes CDR1 SGHRS and CDR2 YFSETQ. This CDR3 contains 14 residues. As DNA, the CDR3 is TGCGCCAGCGGACGACAGACGAGCAGCTACGAGCAGTACTTC. Protein: CASGRQTSSYEQYF.

A few counts support this clone. J is TRBJ2-7 and V is TRBV9; D is ambiguous. The V gene's germline CDR1 is SGDLS and CDR2 YYNGEE. The CDR3 spans 14 residues. The V end lost 0 bases, the J end lost 2 bases, and 9 bases lay between the germline ends. The CDR3 sequence: CASSVDERPYEQYF. Written as DNA, the CDR3 is TGTGCCAGCAGCGTAGATGAGCGCCCCTACGAGCAGTACTTC.

This clone was counted once. The chain joins TRBV5-6 to TRBJ2-7, with D perhaps matching TRBD1 (5 bases). CDR1 is SGHDT and CDR2 is YYEEEE in the germline V gene. The CDR3 length is 15 residues. V gave up 2 bases and J gave up 4 bases, with 16 bases separating them. The CDR3 loop is CASSFDSVRLYEQYF. In DNA form, the CDR3 reads TGTGCCAGCAGCTTCGACAGCGTTCGGCTGTACGAGCAGTACTTC. The whole variable domain, remainder taken from reference TRBV5-6 and TRBJ2-7, is DAGVTQSPTHLIKTRGQQVTLRCSPKSGHDTVSWYQQALGQGPQFIFQYYEEEERQRGNFPDRFSGHQFPNYSSELNVNALLLGDSALYLCASSFDSVRLYEQYFGPGTRLTVT.

The chain recombines TRBV5-5 with TRBJ2-1, with 10 nucleotides matching TRBD2. V trimming: 2 bases; J trimming: 9 bases; junction bases outside the gene matches: 8. Germline assignment: CDR1 SGHKS and CDR2 YYEKEE (reference sequence). The CDR3 is 15 residues long. The CDR3 nucleotides are TGTGCCAGCAGCTTTGTACTAGCGGGAAGGAGTGAGCAGTTCTTC. The encoded protein is CASSFVLAGRSEQFF.

This clone was recorded once. The V call is TRBV5-1, the J call TRBJ2-7; 7 bases match TRBD2. This CDR3 spans 14 amino acids. Germline CDR1 and CDR2: SGHRS and YFSETQ. V trimming: 0 bases; J trimming: 0 bases; junction bases outside the gene matches: 0. The CDR3 DNA reads TGCGCCAGCAGCTTGGGGGACTACTCCTACGAGCAGTACTTC. Translation: CASSLGDYSYEQYF.

This chain joins TRBV7-2 and TRBJ2-1, with a tentative D call TRBD1 (6 bases). This CDR3 spans 14 amino acids. CDR1 is SGHTA and CDR2 is FQGNSA in the germline V gene. Trimming shortened V by 5 bases and J by 8 bases, and 16 bases separated the two germline ends. In DNA form, the CDR3 reads TGTGCCAGCAGCCCTCTGTCCCCAGGGGATGAGCAGTTCTTC. Residues: CASSPLSPGDEQFF. Supplemented by reference TRBV7-2 and TRBJ2-1, the full variable domain reads GAGVSQSPSNKVTEKGKDVELRCDPISGHTALYWYRQSLGQGLEFLIYFQGNSAPDKSGLPSDRFSAERTGGSVSTLTIQRTQQEDSAVYLCASSPLSPGDEQFFGPGTRLTVL.

This sequence joins TRBV2 and TRBJ1-2; weak D call: TRBD1 (6 bases). Germline V gene sequence: CDR1 SNHLY, CDR2 FYNNEI. This CDR3 is 14 amino acids long. Trimming cost V 3 bases and J 7 bases, with 15 bases left between them. The CDR3, as DNA: TGTGCCAGCAGTGACCGGCAGGGGTCTTCTGGCTACACCTTC. Translated: CASSDRQGSSGYTF. The full variable domain, its missing parts supplied by reference TRBV2 and TRBJ1-2, is EPEVTQTPSHQVTQMGQEVILRCVPISNHLYFYWYRQILGQKVEFLVSFYNNEISEKSEIFDDQFSVERPDGSNFTLKIRSTKLEDSAMYFCASSDRQGSSGYTFGSGTRLTVV.

The chain links TRBV11-2 to TRBJ1-1; 9 positions match TRBD1. J gave up 6 bases and V 6 bases, and 8 bases lay outside the gene matches. In germline, CDR1 is SGHAT, CDR2 FQNNGV. CDR3 length: 14 residues. CDR3 sequence (DNA): TGTGCCAGCAGATCGACAGGGGGACACCCTGAAGCTTTCTTT. This translates into CASRSTGGHPEAFF.

V usage is TRBV30 and J usage is TRBJ1-1; 9 bases align to TRBD1. In germline, CDR1 is GTSNPN, CDR2 SVGIG (reference sequence). The CDR3 consists of 12 residues. The V segment lost 7 bases and the J segment 7 bases; nucleotides outside the gene matches: 7. The CDR3 sequence is CASTDRGLEAFF. The DNA of the CDR3 is TGTGCCTCCACGGACAGGGGTCTTGAAGCTTTCTTT. Full variable domain (rest looked up from reference TRBV30 and TRBJ1-1): SQTIHQWPATLVQPVGSPLSLECTVEGTSNPNLYWYRQAAGRGLQLLFYSVGIGQISSEVPQNLSASRPQDRQFILSSKKLLLSDSGFYLCASTDRGLEAFFGQGTRLTVV.

The chain recombines TRBV19 with TRBJ2-1, with TRBD2 identical over 11 bases. CDR3 length: 16 residues. The ends lost 5 bases at V and 3 bases at J; junction bases unmatched: 6. CDR1 is LNHDA and CDR2 is SQIVND in the germline V gene (reference sequence). CDR3 residues: CASSPTTSGIYNEQFF. The CDR3 bases are TGTGCCAGTAGTCCTACGACTAGCGGGATCTACAATGAGCAGTTCTTC.